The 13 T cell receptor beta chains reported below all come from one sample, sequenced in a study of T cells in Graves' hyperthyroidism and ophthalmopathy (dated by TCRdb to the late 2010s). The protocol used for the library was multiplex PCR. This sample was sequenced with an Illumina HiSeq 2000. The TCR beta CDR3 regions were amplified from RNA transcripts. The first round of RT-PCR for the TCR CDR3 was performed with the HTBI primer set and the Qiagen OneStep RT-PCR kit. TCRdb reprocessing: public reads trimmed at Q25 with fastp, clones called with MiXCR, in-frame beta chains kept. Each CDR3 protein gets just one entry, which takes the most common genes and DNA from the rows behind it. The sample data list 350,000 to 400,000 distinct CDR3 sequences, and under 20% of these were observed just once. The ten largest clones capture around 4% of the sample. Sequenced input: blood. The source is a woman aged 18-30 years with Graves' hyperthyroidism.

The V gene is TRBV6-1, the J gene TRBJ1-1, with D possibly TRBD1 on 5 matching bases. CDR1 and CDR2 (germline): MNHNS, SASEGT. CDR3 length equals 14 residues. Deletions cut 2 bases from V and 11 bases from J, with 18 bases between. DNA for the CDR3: TGTGCCAGCAGTGAATTCCTTCAGGGTGCCGATGCTTTCTTT. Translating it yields CASSEFLQGADAFF.

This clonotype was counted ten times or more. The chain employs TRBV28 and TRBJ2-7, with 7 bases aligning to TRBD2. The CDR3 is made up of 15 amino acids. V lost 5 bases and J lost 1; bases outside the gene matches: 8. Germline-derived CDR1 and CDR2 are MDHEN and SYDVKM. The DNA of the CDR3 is TGTGCCAGCAGTCCCGGGGGGATATCATCCTACGAGCAGTACTTC. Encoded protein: CASSPGGISSYEQYF.

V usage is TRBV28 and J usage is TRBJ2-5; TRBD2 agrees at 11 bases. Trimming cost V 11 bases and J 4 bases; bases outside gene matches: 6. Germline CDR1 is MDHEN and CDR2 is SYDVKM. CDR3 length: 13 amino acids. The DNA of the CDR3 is TGTGCCTCGACGGGACTAGCGGCAGAGACCCAGTACTTC. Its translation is CASTGLAAETQYF. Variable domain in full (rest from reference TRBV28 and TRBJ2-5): DVKVTQSSRYLVKRTGEKVFLECVQDMDHENMFWYRQDPGLGLRLIYFSYDVKMKEKGDIPEGYSVSREKKERFSLILESASTNQTSMYLCASTGLAAETQYFGPGTRLLVL.

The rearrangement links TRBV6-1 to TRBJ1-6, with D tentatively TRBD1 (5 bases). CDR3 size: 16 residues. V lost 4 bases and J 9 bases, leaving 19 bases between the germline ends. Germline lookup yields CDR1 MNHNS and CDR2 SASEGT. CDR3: CASSVAGVSEGSPLHF. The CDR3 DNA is TGTGCCAGCAGTGTAGCGGGGGTCTCGGAGGGTTCACCCCTCCACTTT.

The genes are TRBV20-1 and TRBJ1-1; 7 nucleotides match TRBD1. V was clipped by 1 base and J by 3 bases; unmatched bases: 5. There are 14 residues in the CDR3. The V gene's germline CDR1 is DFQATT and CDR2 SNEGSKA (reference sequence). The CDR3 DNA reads TGCAGTGCTAGAGGTCAGGGGGGGGACACTGAAGCTTTCTTT. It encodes CSARGQGGDTEAFF.

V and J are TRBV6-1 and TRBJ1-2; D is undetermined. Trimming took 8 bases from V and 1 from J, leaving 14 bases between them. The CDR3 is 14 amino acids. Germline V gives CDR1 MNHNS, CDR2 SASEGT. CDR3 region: CASQEGGNNYGYTF. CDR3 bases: TGTGCCAGCCAAGAGGGAGGTAATAACTATGGCTACACCTTC.

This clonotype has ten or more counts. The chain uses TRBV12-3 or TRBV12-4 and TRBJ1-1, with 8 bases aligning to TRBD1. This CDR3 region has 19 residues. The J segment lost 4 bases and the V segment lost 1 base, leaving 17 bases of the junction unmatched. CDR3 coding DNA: TGTGCCAGCAGTTTAGGATCCTTTTGGAGGACAGGGCAAACCACTGAAGCTTTCTTT. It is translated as CASSLGSFWRTGQTTEAFF.

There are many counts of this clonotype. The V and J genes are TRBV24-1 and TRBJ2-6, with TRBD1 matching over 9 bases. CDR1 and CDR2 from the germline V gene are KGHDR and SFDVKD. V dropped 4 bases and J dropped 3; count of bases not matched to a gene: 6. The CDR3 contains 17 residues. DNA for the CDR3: TGTGCCACCAGTGACCCCACAGGGGGCGATGGGGCCAACGTCCTGACTTTC. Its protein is CATSDPTGGDGANVLTF.

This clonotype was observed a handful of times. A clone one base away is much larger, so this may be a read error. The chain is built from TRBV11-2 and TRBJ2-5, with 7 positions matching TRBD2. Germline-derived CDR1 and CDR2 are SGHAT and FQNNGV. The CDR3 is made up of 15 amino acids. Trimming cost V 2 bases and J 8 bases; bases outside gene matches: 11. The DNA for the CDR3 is TGTGCCAGCAGCTTACTTTGGGGGGGTCGAGATACCCAGTACTTC. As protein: CASSLLWGGRDTQYF.

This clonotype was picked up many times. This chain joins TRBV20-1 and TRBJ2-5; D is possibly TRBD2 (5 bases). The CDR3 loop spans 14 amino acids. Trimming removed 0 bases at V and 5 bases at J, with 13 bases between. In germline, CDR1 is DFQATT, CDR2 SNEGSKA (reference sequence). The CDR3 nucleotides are TGCAGTGCTAGAGACGGGAAGGGAACGGAGACCCAGTACTTC. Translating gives CSARDGKGTETQYF.

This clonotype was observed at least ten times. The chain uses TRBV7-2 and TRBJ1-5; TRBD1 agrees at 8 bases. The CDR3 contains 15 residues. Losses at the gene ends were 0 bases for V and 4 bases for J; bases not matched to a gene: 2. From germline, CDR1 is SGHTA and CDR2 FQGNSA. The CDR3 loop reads CASSLAGTGNQPQHF. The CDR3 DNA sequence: TGTGCCAGCAGCTTAGCCGGGACAGGTAATCAGCCCCAGCATTTT.

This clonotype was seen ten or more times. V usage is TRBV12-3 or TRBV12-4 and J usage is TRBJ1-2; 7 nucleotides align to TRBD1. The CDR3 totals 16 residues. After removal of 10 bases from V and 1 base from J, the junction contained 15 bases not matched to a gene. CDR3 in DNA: TGTGCCACCTTTCGGAGGGACAGCTTTTTTAACTATGGCTACACCTTC. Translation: CATFRRDSFFNYGYTF.

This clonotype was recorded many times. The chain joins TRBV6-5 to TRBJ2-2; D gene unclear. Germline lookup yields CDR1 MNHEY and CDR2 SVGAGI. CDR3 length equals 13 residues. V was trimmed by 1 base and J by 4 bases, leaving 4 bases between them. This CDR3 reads CASSYYSTGELFF. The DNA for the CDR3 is TGTGCCAGCAGTTACTATAGCACCGGGGAGCTGTTTTTT.